These T cell receptor beta chains were read from a single sample in a study of cytomegalovirus exposure and HLA in healthy donors. Method: immunoSEQ multiplex PCR; TCRdb's copy keeps in-frame clones and lacks some. The top ten clones hold more than 0.95% of a sample with around 130,000 clones, around 77% of them seen once. Material: PBMCs. The source is a man aged 45-60 years in good health and CMV-seronegative. Both conserved end residues are part of each CDR3.

V gene: TRBV7-2; J gene: TRBJ1-5; CDR3 protein: CASSLVAGSNQPQHF
V gene: TRBV27; J gene: TRBJ2-7; CDR3 protein: CASTRLAGESPYEQYF
V gene: TRBV9; J gene: TRBJ2-2; CDR3 protein: CASSVDPVTGELFF
V gene: TRBV5-1; J gene: TRBJ2-3; CDR3 protein: CASSYGTSGGRDTQYF
V gene: TRBV29-1; J gene: TRBJ1-2; CDR3 protein: CSVELRDGYTF
V gene: TRBV7-3; J gene: TRBJ2-5; CDR3 protein: CASSITSGETQYF
V gene: TRBV11-2; J gene: TRBJ1-2; CDR3 protein: CASSSLRDRTLVNYGYTF
V gene: TRBV5-1; J gene: TRBJ2-3; CDR3 protein: CASSLGRDFRTDTQYF
V gene: TRBV28; J gene: TRBJ1-4; CDR3 protein: CASSWSGTGGEKLFF
V gene: TRBV2; J gene: TRBJ2-2; CDR3 protein: CASSGGRGTGELFF
V gene: TRBV4-2; J gene: TRBJ2-2; CDR3 protein: CASSQEAGGNTGELFF
V gene: TRBV30; J gene: TRBJ1-3; CDR3 protein: CAWSPGGFSGNTIYF
V gene: TRBV7-9; J gene: TRBJ2-7; CDR3 protein: CASSKNSYEQYF
V gene: TRBV27; J gene: TRBJ1-1; CDR3 protein: CASSGQANTEAFF
V gene: TRBV10-2; J gene: TRBJ2-2; CDR3 protein: CASKQGGTSGTGELFF
V gene: TRBV6-5; J gene: TRBJ1-1; CDR3 protein: CASSYTGRNTEAFF
V gene: TRBV2; J gene: TRBJ1-4; CDR3 protein: CASSGADPRLGKLFF
V gene: TRBV4-1; J gene: TRBJ1-5; CDR3 protein: CASSQNPTGTYSNQPQHF
V gene: TRBV28; J gene: TRBJ2-7; CDR3 protein: CASKPHSRAYEQYF
V gene: TRBV5-1; J gene: TRBJ1-1; CDR3 protein: CASSLGGGEGTEAFF
V gene: TRBV19; J gene: TRBJ1-2; CDR3 protein: CASSSGGAGATNYGYTF
V gene: TRBV29-1; J gene: TRBJ2-3; CDR3 protein: CSGDPGLAGFTDTQYF
V gene: TRBV5-1; J gene: TRBJ2-7; CDR3 protein: CASSLGGTFSYEQYF
V gene: TRBV5-4; J gene: TRBJ2-6; CDR3 protein: CASSRDRVGISGANVLTF
V gene: TRBV5-4; J gene: TRBJ2-7; CDR3 protein: CASSSRLAASYEQYF
V gene: TRBV11-1; J gene: TRBJ2-1; CDR3 protein: CASSLTGENEQFF
V gene: TRBV6-5; J gene: TRBJ1-2; CDR3 protein: CASSTLGGRYDGYTF
V gene: TRBV2; J gene: TRBJ2-1; CDR3 protein: CASTAGEAVYEQFF
V gene: TRBV7-3; J gene: TRBJ2-2; CDR3 protein: CASSLGSGNTGELFF
V gene: TRBV10-3; J gene: TRBJ1-2; CDR3 protein: CAISEPTGSRDYGYTF
V gene: TRBV2; J gene: TRBJ2-5; CDR3 protein: CTRARQETQYF
V gene: TRBV6-6; J gene: TRBJ2-5; CDR3 protein: CASSLRERYETQYF
V gene: TRBV28; J gene: TRBJ2-2; CDR3 protein: CASNVESHGELFF
V gene: TRBV27; J gene: TRBJ2-3; CDR3 protein: CASSFGDTQYF
V gene: TRBV2; J gene: TRBJ2-1; CDR3 protein: CASSEISRNEQFF
V gene: TRBV5-1; J gene: TRBJ2-1; CDR3 protein: CASSFQGADNEQFF
V gene: TRBV6-5; J gene: TRBJ1-2; CDR3 protein: CASSYSKGSGYTF
V gene: TRBV11-2; J gene: TRBJ2-7; CDR3 protein: CASSPDRGYSYEQYF
V gene: TRBV5-6; J gene: TRBJ1-5; CDR3 protein: CASSPSGNQPQHF
V gene: TRBV30; J gene: TRBJ2-7; CDR3 protein: CAWSPHAIAYEQYF
V gene: TRBV2; J gene: TRBJ2-2; CDR3 protein: CATRLAGNTGELFF
V gene: TRBV4-3; J gene: TRBJ2-2; CDR3 protein: CASSHGGGNTGELFF
V gene: TRBV19; J gene: TRBJ2-3; CDR3 protein: CASRPGLAGSDTQYF
V gene: TRBV6-1; J gene: TRBJ2-4; CDR3 protein: CASRSGGKNIQYF
V gene: TRBV5-5; J gene: TRBJ1-1; CDR3 protein: CASSLRQANTEAFF
V gene: TRBV7-2; J gene: TRBJ1-5; CDR3 protein: CASSLSGGNQPQHF
V gene: TRBV7-2; J gene: TRBJ2-3; CDR3 protein: CASSSGRGGRTDTQYF
V gene: TRBV7-3; J gene: TRBJ2-3; CDR3 protein: CASSRNSGSVSDTQYF
V gene: TRBV7-7; J gene: TRBJ2-7; CDR3 protein: CASSSDRGSEQYF
V gene: TRBV18; J gene: TRBJ2-7; CDR3 protein: CASSPGQGTYEQYF
V gene: TRBV7-3; J gene: TRBJ2-5; CDR3 protein: CASSLFGGTDRVGFETQYF
V gene: TRBV2; J gene: TRBJ1-5; CDR3 protein: CASSGPGQGASAQPQHF
V gene: TRBV9; J gene: TRBJ1-5; CDR3 protein: CASSVGQGSQPQHF